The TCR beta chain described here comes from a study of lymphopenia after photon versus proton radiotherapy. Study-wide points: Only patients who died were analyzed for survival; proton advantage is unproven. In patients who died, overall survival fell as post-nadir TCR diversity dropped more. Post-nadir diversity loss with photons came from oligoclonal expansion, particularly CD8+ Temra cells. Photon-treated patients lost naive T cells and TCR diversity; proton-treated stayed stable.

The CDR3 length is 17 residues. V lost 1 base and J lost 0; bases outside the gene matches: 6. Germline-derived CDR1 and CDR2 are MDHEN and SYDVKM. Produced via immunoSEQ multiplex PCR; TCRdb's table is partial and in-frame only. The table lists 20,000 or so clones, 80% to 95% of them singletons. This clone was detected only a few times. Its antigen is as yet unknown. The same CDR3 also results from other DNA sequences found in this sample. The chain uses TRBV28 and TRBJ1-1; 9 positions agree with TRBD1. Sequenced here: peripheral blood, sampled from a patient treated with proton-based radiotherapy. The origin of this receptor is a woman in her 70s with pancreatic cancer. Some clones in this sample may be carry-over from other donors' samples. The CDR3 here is CASSLFGTGRMNTEAFF. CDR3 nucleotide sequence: TGTGCCAGCAGTTTATTCGGGACAGGGCGGATGAACACTGAAGCTTTCTTT.